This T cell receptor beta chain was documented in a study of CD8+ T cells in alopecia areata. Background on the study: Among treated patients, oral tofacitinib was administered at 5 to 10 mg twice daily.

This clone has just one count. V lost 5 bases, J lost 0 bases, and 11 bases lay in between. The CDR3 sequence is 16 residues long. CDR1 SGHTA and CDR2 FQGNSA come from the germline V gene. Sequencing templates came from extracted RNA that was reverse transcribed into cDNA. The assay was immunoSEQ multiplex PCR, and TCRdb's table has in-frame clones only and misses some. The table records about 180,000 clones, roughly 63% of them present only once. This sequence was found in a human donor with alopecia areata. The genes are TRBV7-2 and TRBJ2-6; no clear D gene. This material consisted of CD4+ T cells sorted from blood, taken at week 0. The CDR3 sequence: CASSPRLASGANVLTF. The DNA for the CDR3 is TGTGCCAGCAGCCCCCGTCTCGCCTCTGGGGCCAACGTCCTGACTTTC.